The 25 T cell receptor beta chains below were found in one sample sequenced in a study of cytomegalovirus exposure and HLA in healthy donors. Here immunoSEQ multiplex PCR was the method, and the copy in TCRdb shows in-frame clones only, minus some. This repertoire shows 200,000 to 250,000 clones, 80% to 95% found once; its top ten account for 0.85% to 1.2%. Sequenced material: PBMCs. The receptors were sampled from a woman between 18 and 29 years old in good health and CMV-seronegative.

The chain recombines TRBV7-8 with TRBJ1-5; D is possibly TRBD1 (6 bases). V was cut by 4 bases and J by 5 bases, with 15 bases left in between. This CDR3 is built from 15 residues. Per the germline V gene, CDR1 is SGHVS and CDR2 is FQNEAQ. The CDR3 is CASSSKQGFHQPQHF. The CDR3 DNA reads as TGTGCCAGCAGCTCAAAACAGGGCTTCCATCAGCCCCAGCATTTT.

The rearrangement links TRBV28 to TRBJ2-3; D possibly corresponds to TRBD2 (6 bases). The CDR3 consists of 14 residues. V was shortened by 6 bases and J by 0 bases, with 10 bases between the two germline ends. CDR1 is MDHEN, CDR2 SYDVKM, per germline. CDR3 DNA: TGTGCCAGCAGCTTAGCGGTTAGCACAGATACGCAGTATTTT. Amino acids: CASSLAVSTDTQYF.

The chain is built from TRBV7-9 and TRBJ2-2; 9 nucleotides agree with TRBD2. This CDR3 region has 17 residues. After removal of 5 bases from V and 6 bases from J, the junction contained 13 bases not matched to a gene. Germline V gives CDR1 SEHNR, CDR2 FQNEAQ (reference sequence). As DNA, the CDR3 is TGTGCCAGCAGCCCGACTCGGACTAGCGAAGGCCCCGGGGAGCTGTTTTTT. Translated, it gives CASSPTRTSEGPGELFF.

This clone was counted a single time. The V call is TRBV29-1, the J call TRBJ2-3; D perhaps matches TRBD2 (5 bases). The V gene's germline CDR1 is SQVTM and CDR2 ANQGSEA. This CDR3 is built from 16 residues. Trimming shortened V by 4 bases and J by 3 bases, and 20 bases separated the two germline ends. CDR3 nucleotide sequence: TGCAGCGTTGGGGGTGGAGTTGGAGGATGGACAGATACGCAGTATTTT. Protein product: CSVGGGVGGWTDTQYF.

V is TRBV27 and J is TRBJ2-1; 10 bases align to TRBD2. This CDR3 contains 16 residues. J was trimmed by 1 base and V by 7 bases; bases with no gene match: 7. Germline CDR1 and CDR2: MNHEY and SMNVEV (reference sequence). DNA for the CDR3: TGTGCCAGCAACAACCTAGCGGGAGTGTCCTACAATGAGCAGTTCTTC. Its protein is CASNNLAGVSYNEQFF.

This sequence joins TRBV6-1 and TRBJ1-1; 7 nucleotides agree with TRBD1. The CDR3 is made up of 14 amino acids. The germline gives CDR1 MNHNS, CDR2 SASEGT. J was trimmed by 6 bases and V by 4 bases; bases with no gene match: 8. CDR3 amino acids: CASSARDSRAEAFF. The DNA of the CDR3 is TGTGCCAGCAGTGCCCGGGACAGTCGGGCTGAAGCTTTCTTT.

The chain is built from TRBV6-1 and TRBJ1-1, with 7 nucleotides matching TRBD1. This CDR3 has 14 amino acids. Germline trimming cut 6 bases from V and 0 bases from J; bases unmatched to any gene: 4. Germline CDR1 and CDR2: MNHNS and SASEGT. The CDR3 nucleotides read TGTGCCAGCAGGATACAGGGGCTGAACACTGAAGCTTTCTTT. Protein sequence: CASRIQGLNTEAFF.

This sequence joins TRBV2 and TRBJ2-3, with 10 bases that match TRBD2. The V and J ends lost 6 bases and 3 bases, in that order; junction bases with no gene match: 6. Germline CDR1 SNHLY, CDR2 FYNNEI. The CDR3 sequence is 15 residues long. CDR3: CASRELAGVTDTQYF. The CDR3 DNA reads as TGTGCCAGCAGGGAGCTAGCGGGAGTGACAGATACGCAGTATTTT. The full variable domain, completed using reference TRBV2 and TRBJ2-3, is EPEVTQTPSHQVTQMGQEVILRCVPISNHLYFYWYRQILGQKVEFLVSFYNNEISEKSEIFDDQFSVERPDGSNFTLKIRSTKLEDSAMYFCASRELAGVTDTQYFGPGTRLTVL.

The gene calls are TRBV7-2 and TRBJ2-7; 7 nucleotides align to TRBD1. CDR3 size: 15 residues. The germline V gene has CDR1 SGHTA and CDR2 FQGNSA. J lost 1 base, V lost 5 bases, and 8 bases had no gene match. The CDR3 nucleotides read TGTGCCAGCAGCGTTACAGGGGAGAGGTCCTACGAGCAGTACTTC. Protein product: CASSVTGERSYEQYF.

This rearrangement joins TRBV25-1 to TRBJ2-7, with D maybe TRBD1 (6 bases). The CDR3 extends over 17 amino acids. Germline V gene sequence: CDR1 MGHDK, CDR2 SYGVNS. V was pared by 4 bases and J by 4 bases, with 23 bases between. DNA of the CDR3: TGTGCCAGCAGTGGCCGTTCCAGGGGTACCCTCGAGTACGAGCAGTACTTC. Protein sequence: CASSGRSRGTLEYEQYF.

This clone came up once. The chain has TRBV25-1 and TRBJ2-2, with D perhaps TRBD2 (6 bases). The CDR3 loop spans 14 amino acids. The V end lost 2 bases, the J end lost 5 bases, and 9 bases lay between the germline ends. Germline V lookup: CDR1 MGHDK, CDR2 SYGVNS. CDR3 in amino acids: CASSEPGVTGELFF. CDR3 sequence (DNA): TGTGCCAGCAGTGAACCGGGGGTTACCGGGGAGCTGTTTTTT.

The chain carries TRBV19 and TRBJ1-1; 7 bases match TRBD1. This CDR3 is built from 14 residues. Germline CDR1 reads LNHDA; CDR2 reads SQIVND (reference sequence). The V and J ends lost 3 bases and 9 bases, in that order; junction bases with no gene match: 10. The CDR3 sequence is CASSITGEVVKAFF. In nucleotides, the CDR3 is TGTGCCAGTAGTATTACAGGGGAGGTCGTTAAAGCTTTCTTT.

V gene TRBV30 combines with J gene TRBJ1-1, with TRBD1 matching over 8 bases. The V gene's germline CDR1 is GTSNPN and CDR2 SVGIG (reference sequence). The CDR3 is made up of 15 amino acids. The CDR3 protein is CATQVAGGGGTEAFF. For the CDR3, the DNA is TGTGCGACGCAAGTGGCAGGGGGCGGGGGCACTGAAGCTTTCTTT. Together with reference TRBV30 and TRBJ1-1, the CDR3 gives the full variable domain: SQTIHQWPATLVQPVGSPLSLECTVEGTSNPNLYWYRQAAGRGLQLLFYSVGIGQISSEVPQNLSASRPQDRQFILSSKKLLLSDSGFYLCATQVAGGGGTEAFFGQGTRLTVV.

The rearrangement links TRBV5-1 to TRBJ2-2; 8 bases are a match to TRBD2. CDR3 length: 20 residues. Per germline, CDR1 SGHRS and CDR2 YFSETQ. V dropped 5 bases and J dropped 2; count of bases not matched to a gene: 20. Here the CDR3 reads CASSGGQLLAGRLNTGELFF. CDR3 nucleotide sequence: TGCGCCAGCAGTGGTGGTCAGTTGCTAGCGGGCCGCCTTAACACCGGGGAGCTGTTTTTT.

The genes are TRBV27 and TRBJ2-1; TRBD2 matches at 8 bases. Germline CDR1 is MNHEY and CDR2 is SMNVEV (reference sequence). The CDR3 loop spans 14 amino acids. The V segment lost 7 bases and the J segment 2 bases; nucleotides outside the gene matches: 4. CDR3 region: CASTGGGAYNEQFF. The DNA of the CDR3 is TGTGCCAGCACCGGGGGGGGTGCCTACAATGAGCAGTTCTTC.

This clone was picked up a small number of times. This chain connects TRBV5-1 to TRBJ1-2; possibly TRBD1 for D (5 bases). Germline V gene data show CDR1 as SGHRS and CDR2 as YFSETQ. V was shortened by 2 bases and J by 2 bases, with 16 bases between the two germline ends. CDR3 size: 16 residues. Here the CDR3 reads CASSFAGQDSNYGYTF. CDR3 bases: TGCGCCAGCAGCTTTGCTGGACAAGACTCAAACTATGGCTACACCTTC. Full variable domain (rest looked up from reference TRBV5-1 and TRBJ1-2): KAGVTQTPRYLIKTRGQQVTLSCSPISGHRSVSWYQQTPGQGLQFLFEYFSETQRNKGNFPGRFSGRQFSNSRSEMNVSTLELGDSALYLCASSFAGQDSNYGYTFGSGTRLTVV.

CDR3 bases: TGCGCCAGCAGTGACCGGACAGGGAGGACTGAAGCTTTCTTT. Its translation is CASSDRTGRTEAFF. The chain recombines TRBV10-1 with TRBJ1-1; TRBD1 matches 8 bases. CDR1 and CDR2 from the germline V gene are WNHNN and SYGVQD (reference sequence). This CDR3 has 14 amino acids. V lost 3 bases and J lost 5; bases outside the gene matches: 5.

Regarding this clone: This sample also contains other DNA sequences that code for the same CDR3. The rearrangement joins TRBV6-1 to TRBJ2-3, with 7 bases fitting TRBD1. Germline CDR1 MNHNS, CDR2 SASEGT. Germline trimming cut 4 bases from V and 9 bases from J; bases unmatched to any gene: 13. CDR3 length equals 15 residues. The CDR3 sequence: CASSATGTVRGTQYF. The CDR3 nucleotides are TGTGCCAGCAGTGCCACCGGGACAGTCAGGGGGACGCAGTATTTT.

The genes are TRBV5-1 and TRBJ2-1; a possible D gene is TRBD2 (6 bases). The CDR3 spans 16 residues. V was clipped by 0 bases and J by 0 bases, with 10 bases between them. CDR1 is SGHRS, CDR2 YFSETQ, per germline. CDR3 residues: CASSLGPTSSYNEQFF. The CDR3 DNA reads TGCGCCAGCAGCTTGGGACCGACTAGCTCCTACAATGAGCAGTTCTTC.

The rearrangement joins TRBV6-5 to TRBJ1-5; TRBD1 matches at 9 bases. The CDR3 consists of 15 residues. V lost 5 bases, J lost 6 bases, and 8 bases stayed unmatched. Germline V gene data show CDR1 as MNHEY and CDR2 as SVGAGI. CDR3 residues: CASSTTQGAFQPQHF. CDR3 in DNA: TGTGCCAGCAGTACCACACAGGGGGCTTTTCAGCCCCAGCATTTT.

The rearrangement uses TRBV6-5 and TRBJ1-2; weak D call: TRBD1 (5 bases). V was shortened by 6 bases and J by 7 bases, with 15 bases between the two germline ends. Per germline, CDR1 MNHEY and CDR2 SVGAGI. The CDR3 extends over 13 amino acids. This chain's CDR3 is CASRVLGGAGYTF. As DNA, the CDR3 is TGTGCCAGCAGGGTACTCGGCGGGGCTGGCTACACCTTC.

This clone was seen just once. The V and J genes are TRBV12-5 and TRBJ1-3; the D gene is possibly TRBD1 (6 bases). The germline V and J ends were trimmed by 5 bases and 4 bases, with 12 bases remaining between them. CDR1 and CDR2 from the germline V gene are LGHNT and FRNRAP. The CDR3 sequence is 14 residues long. DNA for the CDR3: TGTGCTAGTGGTGACCCGGGACAAGGAAACACCATATATTTT. It specifies CASGDPGQGNTIYF.

J is TRBJ2-2 and V is TRBV6-1, with D tentatively TRBD2 (6 bases). There are 15 residues in the CDR3. CDR1 is MNHNS and CDR2 is SASEGT in the germline V gene. Trimming left V 7 bases short and J 1 base short, with 13 bases between. The CDR3 protein is CASIAGRENTGELFF. The DNA of the CDR3 is TGTGCCAGCATTGCGGGAAGGGAGAACACCGGGGAGCTGTTTTTT.

This clone was picked up a small number of times. The J gene is TRBJ2-2, the V gene TRBV11-3; D is uncertain. CDR1 and CDR2 from the germline V gene are SGHNT and YENEEA. The ends were cut back, 4 bases at V and 2 bases at J, with 20 bases in the middle. The CDR3 is made up of 18 amino acids. The CDR3 region has the DNA TGTGCCAGCAGCTCCCACCTTCCAGGAAACCGAAACACCGGGGAGCTGTTTTTT. Encoded protein: CASSSHLPGNRNTGELFF.

V is TRBV19 and J is TRBJ1-1; D possibly corresponds to TRBD1 (6 bases). Looked up from germline, CDR1 is LNHDA and CDR2 is SQIVND (reference sequence). Trimming took off 11 bases at V and 1 base at J, with 14 bases between the two ends. This CDR3 is 13 amino acids long. CDR3 nucleotide sequence: TGTGCCGTATGGGGACACCCGAACACTGAAGCTTTCTTT. This gives the protein CAVWGHPNTEAFF.